Included here is one T cell receptor beta chain sequence, with context. Treatment indicated: 15 to 20 received Ad26.COV2.S at low or high dose, single or two shots; a few received placebo; per-sample allocation not given. Sampling occurred on day 63 after the first vaccine or placebo injection. Clones were read by immunoSEQ multiplex PCR, and TCRdb kept only the in-frame ones, dropping some. The repertoire consists of approximately 450,000 clones, with around 90% occurring once and the leading ten covering 9% to 15%. These data are taken from a study of Ad26.COV2.S vaccination and SARS-CoV-2 variants. In the study overall: Ad26.COV2.S was injected intramuscularly once or twice, 56 days apart.

V lost 5 bases and J 1 base, leaving 8 bases between the germline ends. This CDR3 contains 13 residues. This sample comprised peripheral blood, obtained in a trial of Ad26.COV2.S vaccine versus placebo. The sequence was collected from a person aged 18-65 years who received the Ad26.COV2.S COVID-19 vaccine or a placebo. The gene calls are TRBV12-3 or TRBV12-4 and TRBJ1-2; no definite D call. The CDR3 spells CASSRANNYGYTF. The DNA of the CDR3 is TGTGCCAGCAGTAGGGCCAATAACTATGGCTACACCTTC.